What follows are 26 T cell receptor beta chains derived from one specimen sequenced in a study of regulatory and conventional T cells in breast cancer. TCRdb recomputed calls from the PCR reads with MiXCR, one row per CDR3 protein. This sample carries roughly 10,000 distinct CDR3 sequences, nearly 35% of them seen once, and the ten largest clones take under 7.5%. Material: conventional T cells from blood. These receptors all come from a male donor in good health.

By sample fraction, this clonotype is medium-sized. The rearrangement joins TRBV5-5 to TRBJ2-7, with D unclear. CDR1 SGHKS and CDR2 YYEKEE come from the germline V gene (reference sequence). CDR3 length: 15 amino acids. Trimming pared 3 bases from V and 1 base from J, leaving 14 bases between. CDR3 loop: CASSSSGSFSYEQYF. CDR3 sequence (DNA): TGTGCCAGCAGCTCCTCCGGGTCATTTTCCTACGAGCAGTACTTC.

To note about this clonotype: Here the CDR3 omits its conserved ending phenylalanine or tryptophan, so a read error is the likely source. The J gene is TRBJ1-1, the V gene TRBV27, with 7 bases identical to TRBD1. Germline loops: CDR1 MNHEY, CDR2 SMNVEV (reference sequence). V was clipped by 5 bases and J by 1 base; unmatched bases: 7. The CDR3 runs 15 residues. The CDR3 reads CASSLRDSPNTEAFS. The CDR3 DNA is TGTGCCAGCAGTCTAAGGGACAGCCCGAACACTGAAGCTTTCTCT.

This clonotype is termed medium-sized. V usage is TRBV19 and J usage is TRBJ2-7, with 7 bases aligning to TRBD1. The ends lost 5 bases at V and 4 bases at J; junction bases unmatched: 8. Germline V gene lookup returns CDR1 LNHDA and CDR2 SQIVND (reference sequence). This CDR3 is built from 14 residues. In nucleotides, the CDR3 is TGTGCCAGTAGTCCCGAGGACAGGCCTTACGAGCAGTACTTC. Protein product: CASSPEDRPYEQYF. The complete variable domain, with remaining parts taken from reference TRBV19 and TRBJ2-7, reads DGGITQSPKYLFRKEGQNVTLSCEQNLNHDAMYWYRQDPGQGLRLIYYSQIVNDFQKGDIAEGYSVSREKKESFPLTVTSAQKNPTAFYLCASSPEDRPYEQYFGPGTRLTVT.

This clonotype was seen a few times. The V gene is TRBV5-1, the J gene TRBJ2-1, with D perhaps being TRBD1 or TRBD2 (6 bases each). V lost 0 bases to trimming and J lost 9 bases, with 13 bases between them. Germline loops: CDR1 SGHRS, CDR2 YFSETQ. The CDR3 length is 14 residues. The CDR3 bases are TGCGCCAGCAGCTTGGGTTGGGGGGCGGCTGAGCAGTTCTTC. Its protein is CASSLGWGAAEQFF.

This clonotype has just a few counts. The rearrangement joins TRBV7-2 to TRBJ1-3; 7 bases fit TRBD1. J lost 2 bases, V lost 3 bases, and 7 bases had no gene match. CDR1 and CDR2 from the germline V gene are SGHTA and FQGNSA. There are 16 residues in the CDR3. The CDR3 spells CASSFLQGGAGNTIYF. The CDR3 region has the DNA TGTGCCAGCAGCTTTCTCCAAGGGGGCGCTGGAAACACCATATATTTT.

This clonotype was seen only a few times. The junction does not match germline at one end; this may be a read error. The DNA for the CDR3 is TGCGCCAGCAGCCCCCGCTTGAACACTGAAGCTTTCTTT. Its protein product is CASSPRLNTEAFF. The V and J genes are TRBV4-2 and TRBJ1-1; the D is unclear. CDR1 is LGHNA and CDR2 is YNFKEQ in the germline V gene. The CDR3 has 13 amino acids.

V is TRBV18 and J is TRBJ1-2; no firm D call. This CDR3 has 13 amino acids. Trimming cost V 3 bases and J 4 bases, with 9 bases left between them. Germline lookup yields CDR1 KGHSH and CDR2 LQKENI. The CDR3, as DNA: TGTGCCAGCTCACCTCAGGACCCCTATGGCTACACCTTC. It specifies CASSPQDPYGYTF.

The V call is TRBV30, the J call TRBJ2-5; D is perhaps TRBD2 (7 bases). CDR3 length: 13 amino acids. From germline, CDR1 is GTSNPN and CDR2 SVGIG (reference sequence). The V end lost 8 bases, the J end lost 5 bases, and 18 bases lay between the germline ends. The CDR3 protein is CATSWGGGETQYF. The CDR3 DNA is TGTGCCACATCTTGGGGGGGCGGGGAGACCCAGTACTTC.

The chain combines TRBV12-3 or TRBV12-4 with TRBJ1-1; D is unclear. The CDR3 loop spans 14 amino acids. The V end was cut by 5 bases, the J end by 4 bases, with 14 bases between. CDR3 bases: TGTGCCAGCAGTCCCTCCAGTGGGTTCACTGAAGCTTTCTTT. Its protein product is CASSPSSGFTEAFF.

J is TRBJ1-1 and V is TRBV7-2, with D unresolved. Between the trimmed V and J ends, which lost 2 bases and 1 base, there was a span of 5 bases. The CDR3 has 13 amino acids. Germline CDR1 SGHTA, CDR2 FQGNSA. The CDR3 is CASSLRENTEAFF. The CDR3 DNA reads TGTGCCAGCAGCTTAAGGGAGAACACTGAAGCTTTCTTT. The variable domain in full, completed from reference TRBV7-2 and TRBJ1-1, reads GAGVSQSPSNKVTEKGKDVELRCDPISGHTALYWYRQSLGQGLEFLIYFQGNSAPDKSGLPSDRFSAERTGGSVSTLTIQRTQQEDSAVYLCASSLRENTEAFFGQGTRLTVV.

This clonotype was seen a handful of times. The chain uses TRBV20-1 and TRBJ1-1; TRBD1 is a possible D gene (6 bases). The CDR3 extends over 13 amino acids. Germline-derived CDR1 and CDR2 are DFQATT and SNEGSKA (reference sequence). Trimming removed 1 base from V and 7 bases from J, with 13 bases in between. The CDR3 here is CSARGSGADEAFF. The CDR3 DNA sequence: TGCAGTGCTAGAGGTTCGGGGGCGGATGAAGCTTTCTTT.

The V call is TRBV5-5, the J call TRBJ1-1; D perhaps matches TRBD1 (5 bases). The CDR3 is made up of 17 amino acids. CDR1 is SGHKS, CDR2 YYEKEE, per germline (reference sequence). With 4 bases removed from V and 4 bases from J, the gap between germline ends came to 23 bases. CDR3 sequence (DNA): TGTGCCAGCAGCAACCGGGTGGGGGACTCTATGAGCACTGAAGCTTTCTTT. Amino acids: CASSNRVGDSMSTEAFF.

The rearrangement joins TRBV5-1 to TRBJ1-2; 8 bases agree with TRBD1. This CDR3 has 14 amino acids. Trimming cost V 0 bases and J 4 bases; bases outside gene matches: 2. Germline V gene data show CDR1 as SGHRS and CDR2 as YFSETQ. The CDR3 region is CASSLGQGSYGYTF. CDR3 DNA sequence: TGCGCCAGCAGCTTGGGACAGGGGTCCTATGGCTACACCTTC.

The CDR3 nucleotides read TGTGCCAGCAGTCACCCCGAGGTGTTTTCACCCCTCCACTTT. It translates to CASSHPEVFSPLHF. The chain employs TRBV6-6 and TRBJ1-6; no definite D call. Germline V gives CDR1 MNHNY, CDR2 SVGAGI (reference sequence). Trimming took off 5 bases at V and 9 bases at J, with 14 bases between the two ends. The CDR3 is 14 amino acids.

To note about this clonotype: A read error may explain this, as a much larger clone is one base away. The final CDR3 position lacks the conserved phenylalanine or tryptophan, pointing to a likely read error. The chain carries TRBV28 and TRBJ1-5; D is ambiguous. V lost 6 bases and J 4 bases, leaving 10 bases between the germline ends. The V gene's germline CDR1 is MDHEN and CDR2 SYDVKM. The CDR3 consists of 13 residues. The CDR3 spells CASRVISNQPQHS. DNA for the CDR3: TGTGCCAGCAGAGTCATATCGAATCAGCCCCAGCATTCT.

By share, this clonotype counts as medium-sized (0.01 to 0.1%). V usage is TRBV28 and J usage is TRBJ1-2; D unresolved. The V and J ends lost 3 bases and 0 bases respectively, with 5 bases between them. The CDR3 contains 13 residues. Germline CDR1 is MDHEN and CDR2 is SYDVKM. For the CDR3, the DNA is TGTGCCAGCAGTTTGGATCCTAACTATGGCTACACCTTC. Translating it yields CASSLDPNYGYTF.

The chain has TRBV7-8 and TRBJ2-1, with D possibly called TRBD1 or TRBD2 (5 bases each). The ends were cut back, 5 bases at V and 0 bases at J, with 11 bases in the middle. The CDR3 loop spans 15 amino acids. CDR1 SGHVS and CDR2 FQNEAQ come from the germline V gene. CDR3 sequence (DNA): TGTGCCAGCAGCCTACGGGGCTTCTCCTACAATGAGCAGTTCTTC. It is translated as CASSLRGFSYNEQFF.

Of note for this clonotype: A much larger clone differs by one base, so this may be a read error. The CDR3 bases are TGTACCAGCAGCAACAGGCGGCACACTGAAGCTTTCTTT. This gives the protein CTSSNRRHTEAFF. V and J are TRBV21-1 and TRBJ1-1; the table's D call of TRBD1 was not tested on the DNA. TRBV21-1 is a documented pseudogene. The CDR3 sequence is 13 residues long.

In its sample, this clonotype ranks as medium-sized. The chain combines TRBV5-1 with TRBJ2-2, with D tentatively TRBD2 (7 bases). The CDR3 has 15 amino acids. Germline loops: CDR1 SGHRS, CDR2 YFSETQ. Trimming removed 4 bases from V and 1 base from J, with 11 bases in between. The CDR3 here is CASSLRGGNTGELFF. In DNA form, the CDR3 reads TGCGCCAGCAGCCTGAGGGGGGGGAACACCGGGGAGCTGTTTTTT.

This clonotype ranks as medium-sized. The rearrangement links TRBV27 to TRBJ2-5; 7 bases line up with TRBD1. Germline CDR1 reads MNHEY; CDR2 reads SMNVEV (reference sequence). J gave up 5 bases and V 4 bases, and 4 bases lay outside the gene matches. The CDR3 extends over 13 amino acids. The DNA for the CDR3 is TGTGCCAGCAGTTCCCAGGGGGAGGAGACCCAGTACTTC. It translates to CASSSQGEETQYF.

This sequence joins TRBV20-1 and TRBJ1-6, with a weak D call TRBD1 (6 bases). V lost 3 bases and J 6 bases, leaving 12 bases between the germline ends. The V gene's germline CDR1 is DFQATT and CDR2 SNEGSKA (reference sequence). This CDR3 has 14 amino acids. This CDR3 reads CSASSGAGNSPLHF. CDR3 DNA: TGCAGTGCTAGTTCGGGGGCCGGTAATTCACCCCTCCACTTT.

V and J are TRBV2 and TRBJ1-1, with D perhaps TRBD1 (5 bases). CDR1 is SNHLY and CDR2 is FYNNEI in the germline V gene. V gave up 9 bases and J gave up 1 base, with 12 bases separating them. The CDR3 totals 13 residues. CDR3 coding DNA: TGTGCCAGTGCAGTCGGGGGGAACACTGAAGCTTTCTTT. It codes for CASAVGGNTEAFF.

This rearrangement joins TRBV7-9 to TRBJ2-5; D is undetermined. This CDR3 contains 11 residues. Germline loops: CDR1 SEHNR, CDR2 FQNEAQ (reference sequence). V shed 3 bases and J shed 5 bases, with 4 bases lying between them. CDR3 sequence reads: CASSFMETQYF. The CDR3 DNA is TGTGCCAGCAGCTTTATGGAGACCCAGTACTTC.

This clonotype was recorded a few times. The chain uses TRBV29-1 and TRBJ2-1; D is uncertain. This CDR3 is 15 amino acids long. The V gene's germline CDR1 is SQVTM and CDR2 ANQGSEA. V dropped 4 bases and J dropped 4 bases, with 17 bases sitting between them. The CDR3 sequence is CSVVTSEAWYNEQFF. In DNA, the CDR3 is TGCAGCGTTGTCACCTCAGAGGCATGGTACAATGAGCAGTTCTTC.

The table lists this clonotype with a count of one. V gene TRBV20-1 combines with J gene TRBJ2-1; 11 nucleotides line up with TRBD2. V gave up 0 bases and J gave up 10 bases; unmatched junction bases: 8. The CDR3 spans 15 residues. CDR1 and CDR2 (germline): DFQATT, SNEGSKA (reference sequence). The CDR3 bases are TGCAGTGCTAGAGATCCGGTAGCGGGGGGGCGGGAGCAGTTCTTC. This encodes CSARDPVAGGREQFF.

This clonotype came up a few times. The chain links TRBV7-9 to TRBJ1-1; no clear D. Per the germline V gene, CDR1 is SEHNR and CDR2 is FQNEAQ (reference sequence). V gave up 5 bases and J gave up 1 base, with 8 bases separating them. This CDR3 has 13 residues. CDR3 sequence: CASSPRPNTEAFF. Written as DNA, the CDR3 is TGTGCCAGCAGCCCTCGACCGAACACTGAAGCTTTCTTT.